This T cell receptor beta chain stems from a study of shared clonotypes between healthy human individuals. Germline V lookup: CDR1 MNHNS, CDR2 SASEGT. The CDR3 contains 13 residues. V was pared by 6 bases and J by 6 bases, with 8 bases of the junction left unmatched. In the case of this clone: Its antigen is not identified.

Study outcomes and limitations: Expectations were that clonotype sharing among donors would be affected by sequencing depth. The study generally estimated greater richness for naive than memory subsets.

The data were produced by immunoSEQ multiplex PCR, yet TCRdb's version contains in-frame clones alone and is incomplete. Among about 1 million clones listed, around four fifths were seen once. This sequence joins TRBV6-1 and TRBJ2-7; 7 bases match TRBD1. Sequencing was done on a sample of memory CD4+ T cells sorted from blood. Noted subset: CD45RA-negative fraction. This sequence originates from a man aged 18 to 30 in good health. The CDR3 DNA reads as TGTGCCAGCAGATCTCGGGACAGAAGCGAGCAGTACTTC. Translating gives CASRSRDRSEQYF.